The sequence of this T cell receptor (beta chain) was determined in a study of blood T cell repertoires in COVID-19. The wider study: Spain, Italy and the United States supplied samples that represented acute and convalescent COVID-19.

From germline, CDR1 is MDHEN and CDR2 SYDVKM. This CDR3 comprises 15 residues. V dropped 3 bases and J dropped 2 bases, with 11 bases sitting between them. Assignment of participants to cohorts was predicated upon participant-reported clinical history. What the recovered Cohort 3 donors had was two negative PCRs, clearance, or symptom resolution. Per the original data handling: Reference gene primers were amplified, and this amplification served to estimate nucleated cell counts. Only in-frame clones appear in the TCRdb table, and some are missing; sequencing was by immunoSEQ multiplex PCR. V and J calls and clone size are copied from that table; D and trimming were computed from the DNA. The sample includes around 220,000 clones, 65% to 85% of them seen just once.

This sequence joins TRBV28 and TRBJ1-3; a weak D match, TRBD1 (5 bases). This clonotype was sampled from a woman aged 40 to 49 who had recovered from COVID-19. The sequenced sample was PBMCs or T cells enriched from blood (not recorded which). The CDR3 region has the DNA TGTGCCAGCAGTTTTTGGAGGGGCGCTGGAAACACCATATATTTT. It encodes CASSFWRGAGNTIYF.